This entry lists 15 T cell receptor beta chains sequenced from one sample in a study of spatial heterogeneity in lung cancer. Time point meaning: sample taken at primary tumor resection. One entry per CDR3 protein results from TCRdb running MiXCR on the 5' RACE reads. The sample yields about 2,900 distinct CDR3 sequences, approximately 12% seen once. Which antigens these TCRs recognize remains unknown. Study-level findings and limits: How many expanded intratumoral alpha and beta TCRs were present tracked the tumor mutation count, which was a count of nonsynonymous mutations.

The sample here was lung tumor tissue, taken at surgery. The receptors derive from a male donor with early-stage non-small cell lung cancer.

This clonotype is medium-sized in the sample. The genes are TRBV11-2 and TRBJ2-1; 8 positions match TRBD2. V lost 1 base to trimming and J lost 7 bases; unmatched junction nucleotides: 6. The germline V gene has CDR1 SGHAT and CDR2 FQNNGV. The CDR3 consists of 15 residues. The CDR3 spells CASSLGAGVSNEQFF. DNA for the CDR3: TGTGCCAGCAGCTTAGGAGCGGGAGTATCGAATGAGCAGTTCTTC.

This clonotype qualifies as medium-sized. The chain is built from TRBV4-3 and TRBJ2-1; D gene unclear. Germline loops: CDR1 LGHNA, CDR2 YSLEER. V gave up 3 bases and J gave up 8 bases, with 14 bases separating them. The CDR3 consists of 14 residues. CDR3 sequence reads: CASSHGLLQDEQFF. Written as DNA, the CDR3 is TGCGCCAGCAGCCACGGTCTTCTTCAGGATGAGCAGTTCTTC.

This chain joins TRBV7-3 and TRBJ2-3; 11 nucleotides match TRBD2. The CDR3 contains 16 residues. From germline, CDR1 is SGHTA and CDR2 FQGTGA. V lost 3 bases and J lost 0; bases outside the gene matches: 2. The CDR3 DNA is TGTGCCAGCAGCTTGACTAGCGGGGAGAGCACAGATACGCAGTATTTT. Translation: CASSLTSGESTDTQYF. The variable domain in full, with the rest retrieved from reference TRBV7-3 and TRBJ2-3, is GAGVSQTPSNKVTEKGKYVELRCDPISGHTALYWYRQSLGQGPEFLIYFQGTGAADDSGLPNDRFFAVRPEGSVSTLKIQRTERGDSAVYLCASSLTSGESTDTQYFGPGTRLTVL.

This clonotype is classed as medium-sized (0.01 to 0.1%). CDR3 region: CASSPDRETQYF. DNA of the CDR3: TGTGCCAGCAGCCCTGATAGGGAGACCCAGTACTTC. The chain combines TRBV7-2 with TRBJ2-5, with D hard to call. The length of the CDR3 is 12 residues. From germline, CDR1 is SGHTA and CDR2 FQGNSA. V was cut by 5 bases and J by 5 bases, with 9 bases left in between. Complete variable domain (other parts from reference TRBV7-2 and TRBJ2-5): GAGVSQSPSNKVTEKGKDVELRCDPISGHTALYWYRQSLGQGLEFLIYFQGNSAPDKSGLPSDRFSAERTGGSVSTLTIQRTQQEDSAVYLCASSPDRETQYFGPGTRLLVL.

The J gene is TRBJ1-2, the V gene TRBV19, with D unresolved. The CDR3 has 13 amino acids. Germline V gives CDR1 LNHDA, CDR2 SQIVND (reference sequence). V dropped 1 base and J dropped 4 bases, with 7 bases sitting between them. This chain's CDR3 is CASSIATAYGYTF. The CDR3 region has the DNA TGTGCCAGTAGTATAGCGACGGCCTATGGCTACACCTTC. Using reference TRBV19 and TRBJ1-2 for the parts outside the CDR3, the full variable domain is DGGITQSPKYLFRKEGQNVTLSCEQNLNHDAMYWYRQDPGQGLRLIYYSQIVNDFQKGDIAEGYSVSREKKESFPLTVTSAQKNPTAFYLCASSIATAYGYTFGSGTRLTVV.

The table lists this clonotype with many counts. This chain connects TRBV7-2 to TRBJ1-2; D is possibly TRBD1 (5 bases). The CDR3 contains 13 residues. V was pared by 3 bases and J by 8 bases, with 13 bases between. The germline V gene has CDR1 SGHTA and CDR2 FQGNSA. CDR3 loop: CASSFGGNFGYTF. DNA for the CDR3: TGTGCCAGCAGCTTCGGGGGGAACTTCGGCTACACCTTC.

By share of the sample, this clonotype is medium-sized. CDR3 coding DNA: TGTGCCAGCCAACAAGGGGCACAGGGTGATACGCAGTATTTT. Protein product: CASQQGAQGDTQYF. The V call is TRBV28, the J call TRBJ2-3; possibly TRBD1 for D (6 bases). Germline V gene sequence: CDR1 MDHEN, CDR2 SYDVKM. Trimming removed 8 bases at V and 6 bases at J, with 18 bases between. This CDR3 spans 14 amino acids.

This clonotype is medium-sized. The V call is TRBV27, the J call TRBJ2-7; 7 nucleotides match TRBD1. The germline CDR1 and CDR2 sequences are MNHEY and SMNVEV (reference sequence). CDR3 length: 14 residues. Trimming took 4 bases from V and 5 from J; bases not matched to a gene: 8. DNA for the CDR3: TGTGCCAGCAGTTCGACAGGGCAGCTGGACGAGCAGTACTTC. It specifies CASSSTGQLDEQYF.

In this sample, this clonotype is medium-sized. This CDR3 is CASRSMGAGETQYF. In DNA form, the CDR3 reads TGTGCCTCCCGATCAATGGGGGCCGGAGAGACCCAGTACTTC. This rearrangement joins TRBV15 to TRBJ2-5; D possibly corresponds to TRBD1 (6 bases). V lost 11 bases and J lost 4, with 20 bases in between. The CDR3 consists of 14 residues. The germline gives CDR1 LNHNV, CDR2 YYDKDF (reference sequence).

In this sample, this clonotype is large. The chain employs TRBV2 and TRBJ1-5; D may be TRBD1 (5 bases). The CDR3 is 14 amino acids. Between the trimmed V and J ends, which lost 7 bases and 0 bases, there was a span of 10 bases. Germline V gene lookup returns CDR1 SNHLY and CDR2 FYNNEI. CDR3 in amino acids: CASTGASSNQPQHF. The CDR3 nucleotides are TGTGCCAGCACCGGGGCATCTAGCAATCAGCCCCAGCATTTT.

This clonotype was found a few times. The V gene is TRBV6-6, the J gene TRBJ1-2; 7 bases line up with TRBD1. V lost 6 bases, J lost 5 bases, and 12 bases stayed unmatched. Per germline, CDR1 MNHNY and CDR2 SVGAGI (reference sequence). The CDR3 spans 15 residues. DNA for the CDR3: TGTGCCAGCAGAATTGAGGGGGCGCGTGCTTATGGCTACACCTTC. It yields the protein CASRIEGARAYGYTF.

In this sample, this clonotype is medium-sized (0.01 to 0.1%). The chain carries TRBV5-1 and TRBJ2-5, with a possible D match to TRBD1 (6 bases). The CDR3 loop spans 15 amino acids. Germline V gene data show CDR1 as SGHRS and CDR2 as YFSETQ. Between the trimmed V and J ends, which lost 1 base and 2 bases, there was a span of 12 bases. The CDR3 coding sequence is TGCGCCAGCAGCTTGTGGGGGACAATTCAAGAGACCCAGTACTTC. This encodes CASSLWGTIQETQYF.

The sample holds one count of this clonotype. This clone may be a read error of a much larger clone one base away. No conserved phenylalanine or tryptophan is present at the end of the CDR3, so a read error is the likely explanation. The chain joins TRBV4-3 to TRBJ2-1; D gene uncertain. Trimming cost V 1 base and J 8 bases, with 6 bases left between them. CDR3 length equals 12 residues. The germline gives CDR1 LGHNA, CDR2 YSLEER. Here the CDR3 DNA reads TGCGCCAGCAGCCAAGTTGGCTATGAGCAGTTCCTC. Translation gives CASSQVGYEQFL.

J is TRBJ2-3 and V is TRBV20-1; 14 bases agree with TRBD2. The CDR3 is made up of 15 amino acids. Germline V gene sequence: CDR1 DFQATT, CDR2 SNEGSKA (reference sequence). The V gene end was trimmed by 5 bases and the J gene end by 5 bases; junction bases not matched to a gene: 6. In DNA, the CDR3 is TGCAGTGCTGTGACTAGCGGGAGGGCCATAGATACGCAGTATTTT. It yields the protein CSAVTSGRAIDTQYF.

This chain joins TRBV20-1 and TRBJ2-1, with TRBD2 identical over 9 bases. CDR3 length: 14 amino acids. Germline CDR1 is DFQATT and CDR2 is SNEGSKA (reference sequence). The trim removed 1 base at V and 7 bases at J, leaving 5 bases unmatched. The CDR3 nucleotides are TGCAGTGCTAGAGGCGGGGGGGCACGGAATGAGCAGTTCTTC. Its protein is CSARGGGARNEQFF.